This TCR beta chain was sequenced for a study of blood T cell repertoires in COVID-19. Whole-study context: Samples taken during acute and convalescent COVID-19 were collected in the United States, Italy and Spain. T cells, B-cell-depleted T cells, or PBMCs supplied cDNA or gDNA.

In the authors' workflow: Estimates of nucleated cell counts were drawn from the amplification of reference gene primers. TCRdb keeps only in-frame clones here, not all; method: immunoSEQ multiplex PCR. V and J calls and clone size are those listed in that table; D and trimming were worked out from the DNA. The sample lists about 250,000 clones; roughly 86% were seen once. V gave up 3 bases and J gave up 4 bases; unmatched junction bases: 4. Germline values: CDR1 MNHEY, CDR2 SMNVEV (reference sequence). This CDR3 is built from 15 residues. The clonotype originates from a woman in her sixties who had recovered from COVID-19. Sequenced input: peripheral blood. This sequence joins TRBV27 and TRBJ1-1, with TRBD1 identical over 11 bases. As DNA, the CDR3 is TGTGCCAGCAGTTTCGGACAGGGGGCGACCACTGAAGCTTTCTTT. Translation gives CASSFGQGATTEAFF.